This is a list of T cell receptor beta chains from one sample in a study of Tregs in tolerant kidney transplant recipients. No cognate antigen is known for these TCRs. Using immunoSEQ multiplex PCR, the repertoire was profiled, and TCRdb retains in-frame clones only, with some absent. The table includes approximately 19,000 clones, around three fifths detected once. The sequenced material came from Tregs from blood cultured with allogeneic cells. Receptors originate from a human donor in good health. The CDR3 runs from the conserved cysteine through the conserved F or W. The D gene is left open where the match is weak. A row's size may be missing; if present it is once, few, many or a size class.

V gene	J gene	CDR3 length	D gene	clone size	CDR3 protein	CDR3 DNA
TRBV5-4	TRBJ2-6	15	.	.	CASSLRYSGANVLTF	TGTGCCAGCAGCTTGAGGTATTCTGGGGCCAACGTCCTGACTTTC
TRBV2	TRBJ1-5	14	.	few	CASSAYNRNQPQHF	TGTGCCAGCAGTGCATACAACCGCAATCAGCCCCAGCATTTT
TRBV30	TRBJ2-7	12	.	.	CAWSVDLLWQYF	TGTGCCTGGAGTGTAGATCTCCTGTGGCAGTACTTC
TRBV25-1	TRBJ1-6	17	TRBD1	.	CASSEPTGTGAYSPLHF	TGTGCCAGCAGTGAACCTACCGGGACAGGGGCGTATTCACCCCTCCACTTT
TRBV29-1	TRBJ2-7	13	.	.	CSVLGGLNYEQYF	TGCAGCGTTTTAGGGGGGTTGAACTACGAGCAGTACTTC
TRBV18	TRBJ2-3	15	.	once	CASSAHRASTDTQYF	TGTGCCAGCTCAGCACACAGGGCGAGCACAGATACGCAGTATTTT
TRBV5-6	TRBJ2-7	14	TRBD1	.	CASRSLDRVYEQYF	TGTGCCAGCAGATCCTTGGACAGGGTCTACGAGCAGTACTTC
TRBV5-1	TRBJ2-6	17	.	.	CASSLTGVSSGANVLTF	TGCGCCAGCAGCTTAACAGGTGTGAGCTCTGGGGCCAACGTCCTGACTTTC
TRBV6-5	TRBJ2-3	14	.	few	CASSYSGTPRTQYF	TGTGCCAGCAGTTACTCGGGTACCCCCCGCACGCAGTATTTT
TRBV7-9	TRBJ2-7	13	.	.	CASSTLGAGEQYF	TGTGCCAGCAGCACCCTGGGGGCGGGGGAGCAGTACTTC
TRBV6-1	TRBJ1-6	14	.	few	CATNRFDLTSPLHF	TGTGCCACCAACAGGTTCGACTTAACTTCACCCCTCCACTTT
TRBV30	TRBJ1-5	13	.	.	CAWSVLRDQPQHF	TGTGCCTGGAGTGTACTTAGGGATCAGCCCCAGCATTTT
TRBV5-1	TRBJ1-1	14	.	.	CASSLGRTNTEAFF	TGCGCCAGCAGCTTAGGACGGACAAACACTGAAGCTTTCTTT
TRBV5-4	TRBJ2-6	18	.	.	CASSPGETSFSGANVLTF	TGTGCCAGCAGCCCCGGGGAGACCTCTTTCTCTGGGGCCAACGTCCTGACTTTC
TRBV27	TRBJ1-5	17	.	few	CASSAIYRGPSNQPQHF	TGTGCCAGCAGCGCTATTTACCGGGGGCCTAGCAATCAGCCCCAGCATTTT
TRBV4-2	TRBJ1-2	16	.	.	CASSQSGAYTGGGYTF	TGTGCCAGCAGCCAGAGCGGAGCTTATACCGGTGGTGGCTACACCTTC
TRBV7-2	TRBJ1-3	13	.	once	CASSLVSGNTIYF	TGTGCCAGCAGCTTAGTCAGTGGAAACACCATATATTTT
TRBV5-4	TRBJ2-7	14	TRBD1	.	CASSLDRGLYEQYF	TGTGCCAGCAGCTTGGACAGGGGGCTTTACGAGCAGTACTTC
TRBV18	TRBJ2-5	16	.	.	CASSHLTRGAEETQYF	TGTGCCAGCTCACACCTGACCAGGGGCGCGGAGGAGACCCAGTACTTC
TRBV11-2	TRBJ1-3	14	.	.	CASSLRTVGNTIYF	TGTGCCAGCAGCTTAAGGACAGTGGGAAACACCATATATTTT
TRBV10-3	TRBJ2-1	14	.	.	CAISAAVRGNEQFF	TGTGCCATCAGTGCCGCTGTCCGGGGGAATGAGCAGTTCTTC
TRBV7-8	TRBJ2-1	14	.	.	CASSLSPGHNEQFF	TGTGCCAGCAGCTTAAGTCCGGGTCACAATGAGCAGTTCTTC
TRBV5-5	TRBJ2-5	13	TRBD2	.	CASSLTSGETQYF	TGTGCCAGCAGCTTGACTAGCGGAGAGACCCAGTACTTC
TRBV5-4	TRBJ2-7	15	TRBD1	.	CASSQSRQGAFRQYF	TGTGCCAGCAGCCAGTCCAGACAGGGAGCGTTTCGGCAGTACTTC
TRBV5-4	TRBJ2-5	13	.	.	CASSLGLRETQYF	TGTGCCAGCAGCTTAGGTCTTCGAGAGACCCAGTACTTC
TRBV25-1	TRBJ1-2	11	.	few	CASSELGGYTF	TGTGCCAGCAGTGAACTGGGTGGCTACACCTTC
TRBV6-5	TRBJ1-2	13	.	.	CASSYVATGGYTF	TGTGCCAGCAGTTACGTAGCGACAGGCGGCTACACCTTC
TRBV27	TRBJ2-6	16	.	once	CASSLIGPAGANVLTF	TGTGCCAGCAGTTTAATAGGGCCAGCTGGGGCCAACGTCCTGACTTTC
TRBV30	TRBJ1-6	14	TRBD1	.	CAWLPGQYNSPLHF	TGTGCCTGGCTACCGGGACAGTATAATTCACCCCTCCACTTT
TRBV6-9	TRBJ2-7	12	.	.	CASSISTYEQYF	TGTGCCAGCAGTATCTCAACCTACGAGCAGTACTTC
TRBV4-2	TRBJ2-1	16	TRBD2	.	CASSQAPSGDHNEQFF	TGTGCCAGCAGCCAAGCCCCTAGCGGGGATCACAATGAGCAGTTCTTC
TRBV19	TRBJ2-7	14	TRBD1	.	CASSIWTGNYEQYF	TGTGCCAGTAGTATTTGGACAGGAAACTACGAGCAGTACTTC
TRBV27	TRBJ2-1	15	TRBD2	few	CASSSGLASVVEQFF	TGTGCCAGCAGTTCAGGACTAGCGTCGGTTGTTGAGCAGTTCTTC
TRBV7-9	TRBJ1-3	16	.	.	CASSLEGLGSGNTIYF	TGTGCCAGCAGCTTAGAAGGGTTAGGCTCTGGAAACACCATATATTTT
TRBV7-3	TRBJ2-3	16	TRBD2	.	CASSLAAGGRTDTQYF	TGTGCCAGCAGCTTAGCGGCGGGGGGGCGCACAGATACGCAGTATTTT
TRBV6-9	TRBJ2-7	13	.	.	CASPSSASYEQYF	TGTGCCAGCCCTTCGAGCGCTTCCTACGAGCAGTACTTC
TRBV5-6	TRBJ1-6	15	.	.	CASSLVGRLLSPLHF	TGTGCCAGCAGCTTGGTGGGGAGGCTACTTTCACCCCTCCACTTT
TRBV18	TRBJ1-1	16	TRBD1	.	CASSPRTGPTNTEAFF	TGTGCCAGCTCACCAAGGACAGGCCCGACGAACACTGAAGCTTTCTTT
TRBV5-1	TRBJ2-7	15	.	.	CASSLTSVAGLEQYF	TGCGCCAGCAGCTTAACGTCCGTCGCCGGCCTCGAGCAGTACTTC
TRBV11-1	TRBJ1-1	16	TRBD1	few	CASSLRTGSMNTEAFF	TGTGCCAGCAGCTTGAGGACAGGTAGCATGAACACTGAAGCTTTCTTT
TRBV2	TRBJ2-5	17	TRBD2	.	CASSHRLAGTHQETQYF	TGTGCCAGCAGCCACAGACTAGCGGGGACCCACCAAGAGACCCAGTACTTC
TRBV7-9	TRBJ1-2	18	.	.	CASSLAIGVRGPNYGYTF	TGTGCCAGCAGCTTAGCGATTGGGGTTCGGGGTCCCAACTATGGCTACACCTTC
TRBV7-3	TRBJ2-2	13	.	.	CASSLTYAGELFF	TGTGCCAGCAGCTTAACTTACGCCGGGGAGCTGTTTTTT
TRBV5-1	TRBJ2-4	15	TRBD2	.	CASSLSARESGIQYF	TGCGCCAGCAGCTTGTCGGCGCGGGAGTCGGGCATTCAGTACTTC
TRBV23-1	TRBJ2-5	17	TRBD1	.	CASSQSDRDRAQETQYF	TGCGCCAGCAGTCAATCTGACCGGGACAGGGCTCAAGAGACCCAGTACTTC
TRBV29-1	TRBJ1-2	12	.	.	CSVAVNNYGYTF	TGCAGCGTTGCAGTTAATAACTATGGCTACACCTTC